The next 11 T cell receptor beta chains were all read from a single sample in a study of T cell clonotyping in hematopoietic cell transplantation. The data were produced by immunoSEQ multiplex PCR, yet TCRdb's version contains in-frame clones alone and is incomplete. The sample shows fewer than 80,000 clones, approximately 94% of them seen only once. Sequenced sample: peripheral blood mononuclear cells. These TCRs come from a man aged 50-60 years in good health. Some clones in this sample may be carry-over from other donors' samples.

The chain joins TRBV7-2 to TRBJ2-2; the match to TRBD2 covers 12 bases. The V segment lost 1 base and the J segment 3 bases; nucleotides outside the gene matches: 0. This CDR3 comprises 16 residues. CDR1 SGHTA and CDR2 FQGNSA come from the germline V gene. CDR3 coding DNA: TGTGCCAGCAGCTTAGGACTAGCGGGAGACACCGGGGAGCTGTTTTTT. Amino acids: CASSLGLAGDTGELFF.

The chain carries TRBV19 and TRBJ2-7; 7 nucleotides line up with TRBD2. The germline gives CDR1 LNHDA, CDR2 SQIVND (reference sequence). The CDR3 covers 14 residues. The V segment lost 3 bases and the J segment 2 bases; nucleotides outside the gene matches: 4. CDR3 loop: CASSIGSGAYEQYF. The CDR3 DNA sequence: TGTGCCAGTAGTATCGGGAGCGGGGCCTACGAGCAGTACTTC.

The genes are TRBV2 and TRBJ2-7; D is perhaps TRBD1 (5 bases). The CDR3 consists of 13 residues. V was trimmed by 4 bases and J by 5 bases, leaving 12 bases between them. Germline CDR1 reads SNHLY; CDR2 reads FYNNEI. CDR3 loop: CASSVRAGNEQYF. CDR3 in DNA: TGTGCCAGCAGTGTCAGGGCAGGGAACGAGCAGTACTTC.

The chain carries TRBV29-1 and TRBJ2-7, with a possible D match to TRBD2 (5 bases). The CDR3 spans 12 residues. With 3 bases removed from V and 4 bases from J, the gap between germline ends came to 10 bases. Germline loops: CDR1 SQVTM, CDR2 ANQGSEA. CDR3 coding DNA: TGCAGCGTTGACGCAGGCGGGTACGAGCAGTACTTC. Translating it yields CSVDAGGYEQYF.

The chain couples TRBV5-6 to TRBJ2-7; D is possibly TRBD2 (6 bases). With 4 bases removed from V and 2 bases from J, the gap between germline ends came to 13 bases. The V gene's germline CDR1 is SGHDT and CDR2 YYEEEE. The CDR3 covers 14 residues. The CDR3 nucleotides are TGTGCCAGCAGCCCCCCCGGGGAGGCCTACGAGCAGTACTTC. It yields the protein CASSPPGEAYEQYF.

The chain has TRBV29-1 and TRBJ2-3; TRBD2 agrees at 12 bases. The CDR3 covers 13 residues. The J segment lost 4 bases and the V segment lost 7 bases, leaving 3 bases of the junction unmatched. CDR1 is SQVTM and CDR2 is ANQGSEA in the germline V gene. The CDR3 is CSATSGSADTQYF. DNA for the CDR3: TGCAGCGCGACTAGCGGGAGTGCAGATACGCAGTATTTT.

The chain combines TRBV9 with TRBJ2-3; D not certain. Trimming shortened V by 6 bases and J by 0 bases, and 5 bases separated the two germline ends. The germline CDR1 and CDR2 sequences are SGDLS and YYNGEE. The CDR3 covers 12 residues. The chain's CDR3 is CASTTSTDTQYF. The CDR3 DNA sequence: TGTGCCAGCACTACTAGCACAGATACGCAGTATTTT.

V usage is TRBV6-1 and J usage is TRBJ2-5; tentative D call: TRBD2 (5 bases). This CDR3 spans 14 amino acids. Germline CDR1 and CDR2: MNHNS and SASEGT. The V end lost 7 bases, the J end lost 1 base, and 13 bases lay between the germline ends. The CDR3 nucleotides read TGTGCCAGCAAATCAGGAGGATCCCAAGAGACCCAGTACTTC. Amino acid sequence: CASKSGGSQETQYF.

CDR3 amino acids: CASSLEEGGSTEAFF. CDR3 nucleotides: TGTGCCAGCAGCTTAGAAGAAGGGGGATCCACTGAAGCTTTCTTT. The rearrangement joins TRBV7-9 to TRBJ1-1; TRBD1 is a possible D gene (6 bases). Germline CDR1 SEHNR, CDR2 FQNEAQ (reference sequence). V lost 1 base and J 4 bases, leaving 13 bases between the germline ends. CDR3 length: 15 amino acids.

V is TRBV27 and J is TRBJ2-7; 9 bases align to TRBD1. V gave up 10 bases and J gave up 0 bases; unmatched junction bases: 7. The CDR3 consists of 14 residues. Germline V gene lookup returns CDR1 MNHEY and CDR2 SMNVEV (reference sequence). CDR3 nucleotides: TGTGCCACCTCCACGACAGGGGGCTCCTACGAGCAGTACTTC. Its protein is CATSTTGGSYEQYF.

J is TRBJ1-4 and V is TRBV14; D gene unclear. Per the germline V gene, CDR1 is SGHDN and CDR2 is FVKESK. The CDR3 runs to 15 residues. V dropped 0 bases and J dropped 6 bases, with 11 bases sitting between them. For the CDR3, the DNA is TGTGCCAGCAGCCAAGATCTGGCCTCACATGAAAAACTGTTTTTT. Residues: CASSQDLASHEKLFF.